Below are 18 T cell receptor beta chains sequenced from a single sample in a study of T cells after yellow fever vaccination. Each CDR3 protein is one row after TCRdb ran MiXCR on the 5' RACE reads. The sample consists of about 63,000 distinct CDR3 sequences, approximately 7.4% of them appearing once. Sequencing used CD8+ T cells sorted from PBMCs, obtained 15 days after the yellow fever booster vaccination. Receptors originate from a man younger than 45 who received the YFV17D yellow fever vaccine.

The sample holds many counts of this clonotype. The CDR3 sequence: CASSEPTGGRNEQFF. CDR3 coding DNA: TGTGCCAGCTCAGAGCCCACAGGGGGGAGAAATGAGCAGTTCTTC. The V and J genes are TRBV18 and TRBJ2-1; 8 bases are a match to TRBD1. Germline V lookup: CDR1 KGHSH, CDR2 LQKENI. CDR3 length equals 15 residues. V shed 5 bases, J shed 7 bases, and the junction held 10 bases outside the gene matches.

This clonotype was seen many times. The chain is built from TRBV7-3 and TRBJ2-1; D is undetermined. V gave up 3 bases and J gave up 9 bases, with 12 bases separating them. The germline V gene has CDR1 SGHTA and CDR2 FQGTGA. The CDR3 contains 13 residues. CDR3 nucleotide sequence: TGTGCCAGCAGCTTGGACCCCGGGCCTGAGCAGTTCTTC. Amino acid sequence: CASSLDPGPEQFF.

Ten or more counts support this clonotype. The chain combines TRBV29-1 with TRBJ2-3, with TRBD2 matching 12 bases. This CDR3 contains 15 residues. The V gene end was trimmed by 7 bases and the J gene end by 2 bases; junction bases not matched to a gene: 7. Germline assignment: CDR1 SQVTM and CDR2 ANQGSEA. The CDR3 coding sequence is TGCAGCGCCCTTGGACTAGCGGGGAACACAGATACGCAGTATTTT. Translated, it gives CSALGLAGNTDTQYF.

This clonotype was found many times. This chain joins TRBV7-2 and TRBJ2-1; D is uncertain. With 4 bases removed from V and 6 bases from J, the gap between germline ends came to 16 bases. CDR1 is SGHTA and CDR2 is FQGNSA in the germline V gene. The CDR3 runs 15 residues. This CDR3 reads CASSSSGWALNEQFF. The CDR3 coding sequence is TGTGCCAGCAGCTCCTCCGGGTGGGCCCTCAATGAGCAGTTCTTC.

This clonotype was recorded at least ten times. The chain couples TRBV7-2 to TRBJ2-7; TRBD2 agrees at 7 bases. CDR1 and CDR2 from the germline V gene are SGHTA and FQGNSA. The length of the CDR3 is 14 residues. V shed 2 bases and J 4 bases; nucleotides not matched to a gene: 5. CDR3 amino acids: CASSLPSGAYEQYF. DNA of the CDR3: TGTGCCAGCAGCTTACCTAGCGGAGCATACGAGCAGTACTTC.

Ten or more counts support this clonotype. This chain joins TRBV7-2 and TRBJ2-3; TRBD2 agrees at 13 bases. Losses at the gene ends were 4 bases for V and 4 bases for J; bases not matched to a gene: 5. This CDR3 spans 16 amino acids. Germline V gene lookup returns CDR1 SGHTA and CDR2 FQGNSA. As DNA, the CDR3 is TGTGCCAGCAGCTCGACTAGCGGGAGGTTAGCAGATACGCAGTATTTT. Its protein is CASSSTSGRLADTQYF.

This clonotype was seen at least ten times. A read error may account for a junction end that differs from germline. This rearrangement joins TRBV29-1 to TRBJ2-7; D unclear. The CDR3 is 11 amino acids. Germline CDR1 and CDR2: SQVTM and ANQGSEA. In DNA, the CDR3 is TGCAGCAAGGCCGACTCCCACGAGCAGTACTTC. As protein: CSKADSHEQYF.

This clonotype has ten or more counts. The chain carries TRBV9 and TRBJ2-3; D gene unclear. Trimming stripped 0 bases from V and 3 bases from J, with 17 bases between. CDR3 length: 17 residues. Germline V gene lookup returns CDR1 SGDLS and CDR2 YYNGEE. CDR3 residues: CASSVEERAALTDTQYF. Here the CDR3 DNA reads TGTGCCAGCAGCGTAGAGGAAAGGGCGGCACTAACAGATACGCAGTATTTT.

This clonotype was recorded at least ten times. The chain recombines TRBV6-5 with TRBJ2-4; D not resolved. The CDR3 has 14 amino acids. The V gene's germline CDR1 is MNHEY and CDR2 SVGAGI. The V gene lost 5 bases and the J gene lost 0 bases, with 8 bases spanning the gap. CDR3 residues: CASSNSLAKNIQYF. Written as DNA, the CDR3 is TGTGCCAGCAGTAACAGCCTAGCCAAAAACATTCAGTACTTC.

A remark on this clonotype: With a much larger clone just one base away, this may be a read error. This chain uses TRBV28 with TRBJ1-5; 10 nucleotides agree with TRBD1. CDR1 and CDR2 from the germline V gene are MDHEN and SYDVKM. The CDR3 is 14 residues long. V was clipped by 5 bases and J by 6 bases; unmatched bases: 4. Here the CDR3 DNA reads TGTGCCAGCAGTCGGACAGGGGGTTTTCAGCCCCAGCATTTT. This sequence encodes CASSRTGGFQPQHF.

This clonotype was detected only once. This chain links TRBV6-2 or TRBV6-3 with TRBJ1-1; D gene ambiguous. The CDR3 runs 13 residues. V was clipped by 7 bases and J by 0 bases, with 9 bases between them. CDR1 and CDR2 from the germline V gene are MNHEY and SVGEGT. The CDR3 spells CASTYGVNTEAFF. In DNA, the CDR3 is TGTGCCAGCACTTATGGGGTGAACACTGAAGCTTTCTTT.

Ten or more counts support this clonotype. The chain is built from TRBV11-3 and TRBJ1-1, with 8 positions matching TRBD1. The V and J ends lost 2 bases and 11 bases, in that order; junction bases with no gene match: 16. Per germline, CDR1 SGHNT and CDR2 YENEEA. The CDR3 covers 16 residues. CDR3 residues: CASSLSVGQAFFGAFF. The CDR3 DNA follows: TGTGCCAGCAGCTTATCAGTGGGACAGGCATTTTTTGGGGCTTTCTTT.

The V and J genes are TRBV5-1 and TRBJ2-7; 12 bases map to TRBD1. Germline V gene lookup returns CDR1 SGHRS and CDR2 YFSETQ. After removal of 4 bases from V and 2 bases from J, the junction contained 1 base not matched to a gene. CDR3 length equals 14 residues. CDR3 region: CASSGTGGPYEQYF. The CDR3 nucleotides are TGCGCCAGCAGCGGGACAGGGGGCCCCTACGAGCAGTACTTC.

The rearrangement links TRBV18 to TRBJ1-2; 9 bases are shared with TRBD1. After removal of 3 bases from V and 4 bases from J, the junction contained 6 bases not matched to a gene. This CDR3 region has 15 residues. Germline CDR1 and CDR2: KGHSH and LQKENI. This CDR3 reads CASSPSGQGIYGYTF. CDR3 in DNA: TGTGCCAGCTCACCTTCAGGACAGGGGATCTATGGCTACACCTTC.

This chain joins TRBV7-8 and TRBJ2-1; 10 nucleotides agree with TRBD2. V lost 3 bases and J lost 8; bases outside the gene matches: 19. This CDR3 has 19 residues. From germline, CDR1 is SGHVS and CDR2 FQNEAQ. CDR3 residues: CASSLWLAGVLAVDDEQFF. The CDR3 nucleotides are TGTGCCAGCAGCTTGTGGCTAGCGGGAGTGCTCGCCGTTGACGATGAGCAGTTCTTC.

This clonotype showed up many times. V usage is TRBV12-3 or TRBV12-4 and J usage is TRBJ2-2, with D unresolved. Trimming cost V 7 bases and J 6 bases, with 3 bases left between them. The CDR3 runs to 10 residues. The CDR3 is CASTPGELFF. CDR3 bases: TGTGCCAGCACCCCCGGGGAGCTGTTTTTT.

This clonotype was seen at least ten times. The chain recombines TRBV20-1 with TRBJ2-1, with 14 positions matching TRBD2. This CDR3 spans 16 amino acids. V trimming: 0 bases; J trimming: 8 bases; junction bases outside the gene matches: 6. Looked up from germline, CDR1 is DFQATT and CDR2 is SNEGSKA (reference sequence). DNA of the CDR3: TGCAGTGCTAGAGATATACAGGGACTAGCGGGAGATGAGCAGTTCTTC. Protein product: CSARDIQGLAGDEQFF.

This clonotype was seen ten or more times. The chain combines TRBV15 with TRBJ2-3, with D uncertain. The CDR3 runs 13 residues. Germline assignment: CDR1 LNHNV and CDR2 YYDKDF (reference sequence). Trimming pared 0 bases from V and 5 bases from J, leaving 6 bases between. DNA for the CDR3: TGTGCCACCAGCAGAGAAAACAGAGATACGCAGTATTTT. It is translated as CATSRENRDTQYF.